This paragraph covers one T cell receptor (beta chain) sequence. Cohort placement rested on clinical history that participants reported themselves. Two negative PCRs, clearance, or symptom resolution had been documented for recovered Cohort 3 donors. This entry is derived from a study of blood T cell repertoires in COVID-19. On the study more broadly: Samples taken during acute and convalescent COVID-19 were collected in the United States, Italy and Spain.

Methods used by the authors: Using reference gene primer amplification, nucleated cell counts were estimated. Profiling relied on immunoSEQ multiplex PCR, and the TCRdb table lists in-frame clones only, not all of them. That table gives V, J and clone size, and the DNA gave D and trimming. The repertoire holds 200,000 to 250,000 clones, with about 85% as singletons. The length of the CDR3 is 16 residues. V dropped 1 base and J dropped 5 bases, with 15 bases sitting between them. Germline V CDR1 and CDR2: GTSNPN, SVGIG (reference sequence). This clonotype was obtained from a man aged 35 to 55 who had recovered from COVID-19. V is TRBV30 and J is TRBJ1-6; D might be TRBD1 (6 bases). Sequencing was done on a sample of PBMCs or T cells enriched from blood (not recorded which). The CDR3 DNA reads TGTGCCTGGAGTGGGGGAAGGACAGTTAATAATTCACCCCTCCACTTT. Amino acid sequence: CAWSGGRTVNNSPLHF.